These 15 T cell receptor beta chains came from one sample sequenced in a study of blood T cell repertoires in COVID-19. The repertoire was sequenced with immunoSEQ multiplex PCR; TCRdb's copy has only in-frame clones and lacks some. The sample lists fewer than 300,000 clones, 88% occurring once. The sequenced sample was peripheral blood. The receptors were gathered from a man between 60 and 75 years old who had recovered from COVID-19.

This sequence joins TRBV9 and TRBJ2-1; TRBD2 aligns across 9 bases. Germline assignment: CDR1 SGDLS and CDR2 YYNGEE. This CDR3 has 16 amino acids. V dropped 0 bases and J dropped 7; count of bases not matched to a gene: 8. The CDR3 reads CASSVGGGGLANEQFF. DNA for the CDR3: TGTGCCAGCAGCGTAGGGGGCGGGGGACTAGCAAATGAGCAGTTCTTC.

This chain links TRBV27 with TRBJ2-1; 9 positions match TRBD1. Germline CDR1 MNHEY, CDR2 SMNVEV (reference sequence). J was trimmed by 2 bases and V by 5 bases; bases with no gene match: 7. The CDR3 is made up of 16 amino acids. CDR3 amino acids: CASSEPGQGTYNEQFF. In DNA, the CDR3 is TGTGCCAGCAGTGAACCGGGACAGGGTACCTACAATGAGCAGTTCTTC.

V usage is TRBV27 and J usage is TRBJ1-4; 7 positions match TRBD1. Germline V lookup: CDR1 MNHEY, CDR2 SMNVEV (reference sequence). V was clipped by 5 bases and J by 7 bases; unmatched bases: 7. CDR3 size: 14 residues. The CDR3 loop is CASSLTGFREKLFF. The CDR3 bases are TGTGCCAGCAGTCTGACAGGGTTCCGTGAAAAACTGTTTTTT.

The chain couples TRBV5-1 to TRBJ2-2; TRBD1 aligns across 9 bases. The CDR3 is made up of 15 amino acids. The junction had 7 bases not matched to a gene; V was cut back by 4 bases and J by 6 bases. CDR1 and CDR2 from the germline V gene are SGHRS and YFSETQ. The CDR3 DNA is TGCGCCAGCAGCGCTGGGACAGGGCCCGCCGGGGAGCTGTTTTTT. Protein: CASSAGTGPAGELFF.

The chain has TRBV5-8 and TRBJ2-7; D ambiguous. The CDR3 is 11 amino acids. The germline V gene has CDR1 SGHTS and CDR2 YDEGEE. The V end was cut by 0 bases, the J end by 12 bases, with 10 bases between. The CDR3 loop is CASSLVADSYF. The DNA for the CDR3 is TGTGCCAGCAGCTTGGTGGCAGATTCGTACTTC.

V usage is TRBV19 and J usage is TRBJ2-7, with 12 nucleotides matching TRBD1. This CDR3 comprises 14 residues. Germline V gene data show CDR1 as LNHDA and CDR2 as SQIVND (reference sequence). Germline trimming cut 6 bases from V and 6 bases from J; bases unmatched to any gene: 6. The CDR3 region is CASSSGTGGFEQYF. Written as DNA, the CDR3 is TGTGCCAGTAGCTCCGGGACAGGGGGCTTCGAGCAGTACTTC.

This chain uses TRBV6-5 with TRBJ2-2; D perhaps matches TRBD1 (6 bases). CDR3 length equals 14 residues. CDR1 MNHEY and CDR2 SVGAGI come from the germline V gene. Trimming took 3 bases from V and 3 from J, leaving 8 bases between them. The CDR3 here is CASSYEGDTGELFF. CDR3 coding DNA: TGTGCCAGCAGTTATGAGGGGGACACCGGGGAGCTGTTTTTT.

DNA for the CDR3: TGTGCCAGCAGCCCGGGACTTTACAATGAGCAGTTCTTC. Translation gives CASSPGLYNEQFF. This sequence joins TRBV6-5 and TRBJ2-1, with a weak D call TRBD2 (6 bases). Germline V lookup: CDR1 MNHEY, CDR2 SVGAGI. Trimming left V 6 bases short and J 4 bases short, with 10 bases between. The CDR3 length is 13 residues.

The CDR3 reads CASSLDTRASGGVGTQYF. The CDR3 DNA sequence: TGTGCCAGCAGCTTAGATACTAGGGCTAGCGGGGGGGTTGGTACGCAGTATTTT. This chain uses TRBV7-2 with TRBJ2-3; 12 bases agree with TRBD2. The V gene's germline CDR1 is SGHTA and CDR2 FQGNSA. V gave up 1 base and J gave up 8 bases; unmatched junction bases: 13. The CDR3 has 18 residues.

The V and J genes are TRBV4-1 and TRBJ2-7, with 14 bases fitting TRBD2. This CDR3 has 17 amino acids. V lost 0 bases, J lost 3 bases, and 4 bases stayed unmatched. The V gene's germline CDR1 is MGHRA and CDR2 YSYEKL. CDR3: CASSQDPGTSGGYEQYF. The CDR3, as DNA: TGCGCCAGCAGCCAAGATCCCGGGACTAGCGGGGGCTACGAGCAGTACTTC.

The V and J genes are TRBV28 and TRBJ2-2, with 11 bases matching TRBD2. The V segment lost 5 bases and the J segment 7 bases; nucleotides outside the gene matches: 6. Germline CDR1 MDHEN, CDR2 SYDVKM. The CDR3 consists of 15 residues. CDR3 amino acids: CASSGLAGGHGELFF. The CDR3, as DNA: TGTGCCAGCAGTGGGCTAGCGGGGGGCCACGGGGAGCTGTTTTTT. The whole variable domain, remainder taken from reference TRBV28 and TRBJ2-2, is DVKVTQSSRYLVKRTGEKVFLECVQDMDHENMFWYRQDPGLGLRLIYFSYDVKMKEKGDIPEGYSVSREKKERFSLILESASTNQTSMYLCASSGLAGGHGELFFGEGSRLTVL.

The chain couples TRBV3-1 (or the pseudogene TRBV3-2) to TRBJ2-5; 7 bases match TRBD2. V was pared by 3 bases and J by 1 base, with 8 bases of the junction left unmatched. This CDR3 has 16 amino acids. CDR1 LGHDT and CDR2 YNNKEL come from the germline V gene (reference sequence). CDR3 protein: CASSHGSSGPQETQYF. The DNA of the CDR3 is TGTGCCAGCAGCCACGGATCTAGCGGCCCCCAAGAGACCCAGTACTTC.

This chain connects TRBV3-1 (or the pseudogene TRBV3-2) to TRBJ2-3; 14 positions agree with TRBD2. Trimming removed 4 bases from V and 3 bases from J; junction bases left unmatched: 6. The CDR3 sequence is 17 residues long. CDR1 LGHDT and CDR2 YNNKEL come from the germline V gene (reference sequence). The CDR3 DNA follows: TGTGCCAGCAGCCCCAAAGGACTAGCGGGGGGAACAGATACGCAGTATTTT. Translating it yields CASSPKGLAGGTDTQYF.

This clone was observed once. The chain combines TRBV7-9 with TRBJ1-6, with 10 bases identical to TRBD1. V lost 5 bases and J lost 8; bases outside the gene matches: 3. Germline lookup yields CDR1 SEHNR and CDR2 FQNEAQ (reference sequence). The CDR3 consists of 14 residues. CDR3 DNA sequence: TGTGCCAGCAGCATCGGGACAGGGGATTCACCCCTCCACTTT. Amino acid sequence: CASSIGTGDSPLHF.

The chain carries TRBV12-5 and TRBJ1-1, with no clear D. The germline CDR1 and CDR2 sequences are LGHNT and FRNRAP. The CDR3 spans 12 residues. Trimming left V 0 bases short and J 6 bases short, with 5 bases between. The CDR3 loop is CASGLVTSEAFF. The CDR3 DNA reads TGTGCTAGTGGTTTGGTGACATCTGAAGCTTTCTTT.